Sequencing of this T cell receptor beta chain was carried out in a study of T cells in Graves' hyperthyroidism and ophthalmopathy. CDR3 length: 15 amino acids. A note on this clonotype: As yet, its antigen is unknown. One junction end does not reproduce the germline sequence, and a read error may be involved.

Study-level findings and limits: A model using 13 V-J features told ophthalmopathy apart from stable hyperthyroidism.

Template material for amplifying TCR beta CDR3 regions consisted of RNA transcripts. The study used the HTBI primer set for a first-round RT-PCR of the TCR CDR3. TCRdb reanalysed the multiplex PCR reads using MiXCR and keeps one entry per CDR3 protein. The table lists hundreds of thousands of distinct CDR3 sequences, roughly 13% of them singletons, with 34% in the top ten. Ophthalmopathy patients all had a Clinical Activity Score of at least 3, a NOSPECS grade of at least 4 and disease under 3 months old. It was uncontrolled infection, other autoimmune disease, pregnancy or lactation that excluded patients.

This chain links TRBV12-3 or TRBV12-4 with TRBJ2-3; 9 nucleotides line up with TRBD2. What was sequenced was blood. The TCR originated in a middle-aged woman with Graves' ophthalmopathy. The CDR3 is CGSSLLLAGTDTQYF. The CDR3 bases are TGTGGCAGCAGTTTACTCCTAGCGGGAACGGATACGCAGTATTTT.